The T cell receptor beta chain described here comes from a study of cytomegalovirus exposure and HLA in healthy donors. Study-level points and caveats: Clonal expansion, a later analysis showed, was greater in HLA-associated TCR beta chains than in equally common others. Available immune exposure information covered CMV serostatus only. Most CMV-associated TCR beta chains were later found to appear HLA-restricted. V- and J-gene trimming in TCR beta was tied to a missense DCLRE1C variant by an analysis performed later.

This CDR3 has 14 amino acids. The V end was cut by 1 base, the J end by 4 bases, with 11 bases between. The germline CDR1 and CDR2 sequences are SGHNT and YYREEE (reference sequence). Primers included in the PCR were 60 Vbeta and 13 Jbeta primers. Some clones are missing from TCRdb's copy, which holds only in-frame ones; the method was immunoSEQ multiplex PCR. The table lists about 160,000 clones, 80% of them singletons. As regards this clone: Antigen: not known.

The chain combines TRBV5-4 with TRBJ1-2; possible D gene TRBD1, 5 bases. Input material: PBMCs. The receptor was derived from a woman aged 45-65 years in good health and CMV-seronegative. The CDR3 loop is CASSLQGDAYGYTF. The CDR3 region has the DNA TGTGCCAGCAGCTTGCAGGGCGACGCCTATGGCTACACCTTC.